This entry lists 31 T cell receptor beta chains sequenced from one sample in a study of blood T cell repertoires in COVID-19 (dated by TCRdb to 2018 to 2021). To prepare the library, the immunoSEQ multiplex PCR assay was applied. TCRdb retrieved this table from immuneACCESS and kept in-frame rearrangements only. Not all clones are present; in checked studies, unresolved V genes account for under half, and no reason is known for the remainder. In all, the sample holds around 88,000 clones, and about three quarters of those were seen once. Of the sample, 8% to 9% is held by the ten largest clones. Sequenced input: peripheral blood. These receptors came from a man aged 50 to 60 who had recovered from COVID-19.

The table lists this clone with a count of one. V and J are TRBV9 and TRBJ1-4; no definite D call. V lost 8 bases to trimming and J lost 9 bases, with 2 bases between them. Germline CDR1 SGDLS, CDR2 YYNGEE. CDR3 length equals 8 residues. The CDR3: CASKKLFF. The CDR3 DNA reads as TGTGCCAGTAAAAAACTGTTTTTT.

This clone was seen once. The CDR3 nucleotides read TGTGCCAGCAGGGGACAAAACACTGAAGCTTTCTTT. This codes for CASRGQNTEAFF. V gene TRBV2 combines with J gene TRBJ1-1; perhaps TRBD1 as D (6 bases). Trimming pared 6 bases from V and 2 bases from J, leaving 7 bases between. Germline V gene lookup returns CDR1 SNHLY and CDR2 FYNNEI. The CDR3 covers 12 residues.

The rearrangement joins TRBV7-9 to TRBJ2-1, with TRBD2 matching 12 bases. Germline CDR1 SEHNR, CDR2 FQNEAQ (reference sequence). This CDR3 is built from 16 residues. V shed 1 base and J 5 bases; nucleotides not matched to a gene: 3. This CDR3 is CASSLGTSGKDNEQFF. As DNA, the CDR3 is TGTGCCAGCAGCTTAGGGACTAGCGGGAAAGACAATGAGCAGTTCTTC.

This rearrangement joins TRBV20-1 to TRBJ2-5, with a weak D call TRBD2 (6 bases). V lost 8 bases, J lost 6 bases, and 10 bases lay in between. The CDR3 spans 10 residues. Per germline, CDR1 DFQATT and CDR2 SNEGSKA (reference sequence). In DNA form, the CDR3 reads TGCAGTACGGGGGTTAAGACCCAGTACTTC. Amino acids: CSTGVKTQYF.

This chain joins TRBV18 and TRBJ2-3, with D possibly being TRBD2 (6 bases). The CDR3 loop spans 16 amino acids. Germline-derived CDR1 and CDR2 are KGHSH and LQKENI. V lost 4 bases to trimming and J lost 2 bases, with 16 bases between them. DNA of the CDR3: TGTGCCAGCTCACGACCGGCGGGGCTTGCCACAGATACGCAGTATTTT. It codes for CASSRPAGLATDTQYF.

This chain connects TRBV6-2 or TRBV6-3 to TRBJ1-5; D not resolved. The V gene's germline CDR1 is MNHEY and CDR2 SVGEGT. CDR3 length: 16 residues. V dropped 5 bases and J dropped 1 base, with 15 bases sitting between them. The chain's CDR3 is CASSVGLLTSNQPQHF. The CDR3 DNA reads as TGTGCCAGCAGTGTAGGACTGCTGACCAGCAATCAGCCCCAGCATTTT.

The chain recombines TRBV4-1 with TRBJ2-3; 11 bases line up with TRBD2. Germline CDR1 is MGHRA and CDR2 is YSYEKL. The CDR3 has 17 amino acids. V shed 1 base, J shed 2 bases, and the junction held 5 bases outside the gene matches. This CDR3 is CASSQVGSGGATDTQYF. As DNA, the CDR3 is TGCGCCAGCAGCCAAGTGGGTAGCGGGGGGGCCACAGATACGCAGTATTTT.

V and J are TRBV18 and TRBJ1-2; 7 positions agree with TRBD1. This CDR3 is 14 amino acids long. V shed 3 bases and J 5 bases; nucleotides not matched to a gene: 6. Germline CDR1 KGHSH, CDR2 LQKENI. The CDR3 bases are TGTGCCAGCTCACCTGAGACAGGGAGGTATGGCTACACCTTC. The encoded protein is CASSPETGRYGYTF. Full variable domain (rest looked up from reference TRBV18 and TRBJ1-2): NAGVMQNPRHLVRRRGQEARLRCSPMKGHSHVYWYRQLPEEGLKFMVYLQKENIIDESGMPKERFSAEFPKEGPSILRIQQVVRGDSAAYFCASSPETGRYGYTFGSGTRLTVV.

CDR3 sequence: CASSTTGARETQYF. The CDR3 bases are TGTGCCAGCAGTACGACAGGGGCGCGAGAGACCCAGTACTTC. This sequence joins TRBV6-2 or TRBV6-3 and TRBJ2-5, with 8 bases matching TRBD1. The CDR3 spans 14 residues. Germline CDR1 and CDR2: MNHEY and SVGEGT. With 5 bases clipped from V and 4 bases from J, the junction kept 6 bases outside the gene matches.

This clone was seen a single time. J is TRBJ1-5 and V is TRBV5-1; no reliable D call. Between the trimmed V and J ends, which lost 0 bases and 5 bases, there was a span of 6 bases. There are 13 residues in the CDR3. CDR1 and CDR2 from the germline V gene are SGHRS and YFSETQ. This CDR3 reads CASSLAPDQPQHF. The DNA of the CDR3 is TGCGCCAGCAGCTTGGCTCCTGATCAGCCCCAGCATTTT.

The chain joins TRBV5-1 to TRBJ2-7, with D uncertain. The length of the CDR3 is 11 residues. Germline-derived CDR1 and CDR2 are SGHRS and YFSETQ. Trimming stripped 0 bases from V and 8 bases from J, with 6 bases between. The CDR3 region has the DNA TGCGCCAGCAGCTTGGGTGAGCAGCAGTACTTC. Residues: CASSLGEQQYF.

The rearrangement uses TRBV7-2 and TRBJ2-7; D might be TRBD1 (6 bases). The CDR3 sequence is 13 residues long. CDR1 is SGHTA, CDR2 FQGNSA, per germline. V was cut by 5 bases and J by 3 bases, with 11 bases left in between. The CDR3 sequence: CASSAGQFYEQYF. DNA for the CDR3: TGTGCCAGCAGCGCTGGACAGTTCTACGAGCAGTACTTC.

This clone was counted between two and nine times. The genes are TRBV18 and TRBJ2-7, with 7 bases identical to TRBD2. The V segment lost 4 bases and the J segment 3 bases; nucleotides outside the gene matches: 3. The CDR3 runs 13 residues. CDR1 and CDR2 from the germline V gene are KGHSH and LQKENI. CDR3 DNA sequence: TGTGCCAGCTCACGATCTAGCGGCTACGAGCAGTACTTC. Its translation: CASSRSSGYEQYF. The variable domain in full, with the rest retrieved from reference TRBV18 and TRBJ2-7, is NAGVMQNPRHLVRRRGQEARLRCSPMKGHSHVYWYRQLPEEGLKFMVYLQKENIIDESGMPKERFSAEFPKEGPSILRIQQVVRGDSAAYFCASSRSSGYEQYFGPGTRLTVT.

As to this clone: This sample also contains other DNA sequences that code for the same CDR3. The chain is built from TRBV7-9 and TRBJ2-7, with TRBD1 identical over 8 bases. J gave up 6 bases and V 2 bases, and 3 bases lay outside the gene matches. This CDR3 has 13 amino acids. Germline values: CDR1 SEHNR, CDR2 FQNEAQ (reference sequence). For the CDR3, the DNA is TGTGCCAGCAGCTTAACCGACAGGGGCGAGCAGTACTTC. Protein product: CASSLTDRGEQYF.

This clone is a singleton in its sample. The chain links TRBV5-4 to TRBJ1-2; D call uncertain. V was shortened by 0 bases and J by 5 bases, with 8 bases between the two germline ends. This CDR3 has 13 residues. Germline V gene lookup returns CDR1 SGHNT and CDR2 YYREEE (reference sequence). Written as DNA, the CDR3 is TGTGCCAGCAGCTTGGGTAAAACTTATGGCTACACCTTC. Translation: CASSLGKTYGYTF. Based on the CDR3 plus reference TRBV5-4 and TRBJ1-2, the full variable domain is ETGVTQSPTHLIKTRGQQVTLRCSSQSGHNTVSWYQQALGQGPQFIFQYYREEENGRGNFPPRFSGLQFPNYSSELNVNALELDDSALYLCASSLGKTYGYTFGSGTRLTVV.

The rearrangement links TRBV19 to TRBJ2-1, with D possibly TRBD2 on 5 matching bases. The CDR3 length is 15 residues. V was cut by 5 bases and J by 5 bases, with 16 bases left in between. From germline, CDR1 is LNHDA and CDR2 SQIVND (reference sequence). This CDR3 reads CASSVSGVPNNEQFF. In nucleotides, the CDR3 is TGTGCCAGTAGTGTTTCCGGGGTGCCTAACAATGAGCAGTTCTTC.

The rearrangement uses TRBV5-4 and TRBJ2-7, with 8 bases lining up with TRBD1. V trimming: 4 bases; J trimming: 4 bases; junction bases outside the gene matches: 10. The length of the CDR3 is 15 residues. Per germline, CDR1 SGHNT and CDR2 YYREEE (reference sequence). The CDR3 here is CASSQQDRALYEQYF. The CDR3 DNA reads TGTGCCAGCAGCCAACAGGACAGGGCTTTATACGAGCAGTACTTC.

This clone is a singleton in its sample. The gene calls are TRBV29-1 and TRBJ2-3; no clear D. Germline CDR1 is SQVTM and CDR2 is ANQGSEA. The V end lost 3 bases, the J end lost 0 bases, and 10 bases lay between the germline ends. The length of the CDR3 is 14 residues. CDR3 loop: CSVDVGSSTDTQYF. DNA for the CDR3: TGCAGCGTTGATGTCGGGTCTAGCACAGATACGCAGTATTTT.

This chain connects TRBV28 to TRBJ2-5, with D possibly TRBD2 on 7 matching bases. V gave up 4 bases and J gave up 4 bases, with 16 bases separating them. The CDR3 consists of 15 residues. The V gene's germline CDR1 is MDHEN and CDR2 SYDVKM. The CDR3 is CASSSPAGAGETQYF. DNA of the CDR3: TGTGCCAGCAGTTCCCCTGCGGGGGCGGGAGAGACCCAGTACTTC.

V is TRBV6-1 and J is TRBJ1-4, with TRBD1 as a possible D gene (5 bases). Germline CDR1 reads MNHNS; CDR2 reads SASEGT. The CDR3 runs to 14 residues. Trimming cost V 3 bases and J 3 bases, with 8 bases left between them. CDR3: CASSDGGANEKLFF. The CDR3 DNA is TGTGCCAGCAGTGACGGAGGGGCTAATGAAAAACTGTTTTTT.

J is TRBJ2-1 and V is TRBV3-1 (or the pseudogene TRBV3-2); 8 bases agree with TRBD1. The length of the CDR3 is 13 residues. Germline V CDR1 and CDR2: LGHDT, YNNKEL (reference sequence). V dropped 4 bases and J dropped 14; count of bases not matched to a gene: 10. The CDR3 region has the DNA TGTGCCAGCAGCCCTCATCCGGGACAGGCGGAGTTCTTC. Translated, it gives CASSPHPGQAEFF.

The chain has TRBV5-5 and TRBJ2-7, with TRBD1 matching over 12 bases. With 4 bases clipped from V and 5 bases from J, the junction kept 10 bases outside the gene matches. The CDR3 sequence is 16 residues long. The V gene's germline CDR1 is SGHKS and CDR2 YYEKEE (reference sequence). The CDR3 bases are TGTGCCAGCAGCCCCTTGGGGACAGGGGGCAGGAACGAGCAGTACTTC. As protein: CASSPLGTGGRNEQYF.

The chain uses TRBV4-3 and TRBJ2-7, with D possibly matching TRBD1 (5 bases). This CDR3 contains 15 residues. Looked up from germline, CDR1 is LGHNA and CDR2 is YSLEER. With 8 bases removed from V and 3 bases from J, the gap between germline ends came to 20 bases. The CDR3 is CASSQGVGLLYEQYF. CDR3 nucleotide sequence: TGCGCCAGCTCTCAAGGGGTCGGGCTTCTCTACGAGCAGTACTTC.

This chain links TRBV4-1 with TRBJ2-3; TRBD2 matches at 15 bases. J gave up 5 bases and V 2 bases, and 8 bases lay outside the gene matches. Germline V lookup: CDR1 MGHRA, CDR2 YSYEKL. CDR3 size: 18 residues. Written as DNA, the CDR3 is TGCGCCAGCAGCCAACACATGGGACTAGCGGGGGGAGGAGATACGCAGTATTTT. Translation: CASSQHMGLAGGGDTQYF.

The V call is TRBV18, the J call TRBJ2-2; D perhaps matches TRBD1 (6 bases). V gave up 3 bases and J gave up 3 bases, with 14 bases separating them. Germline CDR1 and CDR2: KGHSH and LQKENI. This CDR3 has 16 residues. DNA of the CDR3: TGTGCCAGCTCACCTTCCCACAGGGTTGACACCGGGGAGCTGTTTTTT. Amino acid sequence: CASSPSHRVDTGELFF.

The sample holds a few counts of this clone. The chain's CDR3 is CASSIPPLEQYF. Here the CDR3 DNA reads TGTGCCAGCAGCATTCCCCCCCTCGAGCAGTACTTC. The chain is built from TRBV21-1 and TRBJ2-7; TRBD2, the table's D call, was not compared with the DNA. TRBV21-1 is given as a pseudogene. The CDR3 extends over 12 amino acids.

The genes are TRBV6-5 and TRBJ1-3, with D uncertain. CDR3 length: 13 residues. From germline, CDR1 is MNHEY and CDR2 SVGAGI. V lost 5 bases to trimming and J lost 0 bases, with 5 bases between them. CDR3 region: CASSKRSGNTIYF. The DNA of the CDR3 is TGTGCCAGCAGTAAGCGCTCTGGAAACACCATATATTTT.

The V gene is TRBV7-2, the J gene TRBJ1-5; D unresolved. Germline-derived CDR1 and CDR2 are SGHTA and FQGNSA. The CDR3 covers 12 residues. The ends were cut back, 7 bases at V and 5 bases at J, with 9 bases in the middle. The CDR3 is CASTDTYQPQHF. Here the CDR3 DNA reads TGTGCCAGCACAGACACGTATCAGCCCCAGCATTTT.

This clone was counted a few times. The chain recombines TRBV5-1 with TRBJ1-1; possible D gene TRBD1, 5 bases. The CDR3 consists of 15 residues. V was clipped by 2 bases and J by 0 bases, with 11 bases between them. From germline, CDR1 is SGHRS and CDR2 YFSETQ. The CDR3 loop reads CASSLEGVVNTEAFF. Written as DNA, the CDR3 is TGCGCCAGCAGCTTAGAAGGGGTAGTGAACACTGAAGCTTTCTTT.

This clone was recorded a few times. V and J are TRBV18 and TRBJ2-1, with 7 bases identical to TRBD2. The CDR3 has 15 amino acids. CDR1 KGHSH and CDR2 LQKENI come from the germline V gene. V lost 3 bases, J lost 9 bases, and 11 bases stayed unmatched. CDR3 coding DNA: TGTGCCAGCTCACCGAGGGCGGGAGAAGGCATTGAGCAGTTCTTC. Residues: CASSPRAGEGIEQFF.

The table lists this clone with a count of one. The same CDR3 arises from other DNA sequences in this sample as well. The gene calls are TRBV2 and TRBJ1-6; D uncertain. The CDR3 is 12 amino acids. Trimming removed 3 bases from V and 10 bases from J, with 7 bases in between. Germline V gene data show CDR1 as SNHLY and CDR2 as FYNNEI. The CDR3 DNA sequence: TGTGCCAGCAGTGAGCCGGTGTCACCCCTCCACTTT. Translated, it gives CASSEPVSPLHF. The whole variable domain, remainder taken from reference TRBV2 and TRBJ1-6, is EPEVTQTPSHQVTQMGQEVILRCVPISNHLYFYWYRQILGQKVEFLVSFYNNEISEKSEIFDDQFSVERPDGSNFTLKIRSTKLEDSAMYFCASSEPVSPLHFGNGTRLTVT.